This T cell receptor beta chain was identified during a study of T cell repertoires in cytomegalovirus infection. Study details: Evidence of both CMV infection and a matching HLA type came from public TCR beta signatures. General observations from the study: The study found HLA-C-restricted CMV-specific TCR beta clonotypes dominating the ex vivo response. The cumulative frequency of public TCR beta families distinguished individuals who carried CMV together with the relevant HLA.

With regard to this clonotype: Antigen: not known.

In TCRdb, the reads were re-called with MiXCR into one record per CDR3 protein. The table shows approximately 490,000 distinct CDR3 sequences, with roughly 12% occurring only once. The germline V gene has CDR1 SGDLS and CDR2 YYNGEE. Trimming took off 3 bases at V and 2 bases at J, with 19 bases between the two ends. The CDR3 has 17 amino acids. This chain joins TRBV9 and TRBJ2-3; D might be TRBD2 (6 bases). Sequences were obtained from PBMCs. The receptor's source is a human donor in good health (CMV status not recorded). Some clones in this sample may be carry-over from other donors' samples. The CDR3 DNA reads as TGTGCCAGCAGCGAATTCCTGACGGAGGGTGTCACAGATACGCAGTATTTT. Translated, it gives CASSEFLTEGVTDTQYF.